One sample yielded the 18 T cell receptor beta chains listed below, sequenced in a study of T cell responses to AZD1222 COVID-19 vaccine. Some clones are missing from TCRdb's copy, which holds only in-frame ones; the method was immunoSEQ multiplex PCR. This sample's table has some 150,000 clones. The sequenced material came from peripheral blood. Source of these receptors: an adult in good health.

This rearrangement joins TRBV19 to TRBJ1-4; perhaps TRBD1 as D (5 bases). The germline V and J ends were trimmed by 7 bases and 8 bases, with 14 bases remaining between them. Germline V gene lookup returns CDR1 LNHDA and CDR2 SQIVND (reference sequence). The CDR3 covers 13 residues. The CDR3 nucleotides read TGTGCCAGTACCTGGGCGGGGGACGAAAAACTGTTTTTT. Translating gives CASTWAGDEKLFF.

The rearrangement joins TRBV7-8 to TRBJ1-1; 7 nucleotides agree with TRBD1. The CDR3 consists of 16 residues. Unmatched junction bases numbered 11, after V lost 3 bases and J lost 4 bases. Per germline, CDR1 SGHVS and CDR2 FQNEAQ. The DNA for the CDR3 is TGTGCCAGCAGCTTGACGACAGGGTGGTTGAGCACTGAAGCTTTCTTT. This codes for CASSLTTGWLSTEAFF.

The CDR3 protein is CASSPLDSNQPQHF. CDR3 DNA: TGTGCCAGCTCACCACTGGACAGCAATCAGCCCCAGCATTTT. This chain uses TRBV18 with TRBJ1-5; D is undetermined. The CDR3 covers 14 residues. The germline V gene encodes CDR1 KGHSH and CDR2 LQKENI. Trimming removed 1 base at V and 1 base at J, with 5 bases between. Full variable domain (remainder filled in from reference TRBV18 and TRBJ1-5): NAGVMQNPRHLVRRRGQEARLRCSPMKGHSHVYWYRQLPEEGLKFMVYLQKENIIDESGMPKERFSAEFPKEGPSILRIQQVVRGDSAAYFCASSPLDSNQPQHFGDGTRLSIL.

CDR3 sequence (DNA): TGTGCCAGCAGCCCCCGAGATGGGGGGCGAATCGTCCCCGAGACCCAGTACTTC. Translation gives CASSPRDGGRIVPETQYF. This sequence joins TRBV7-8 and TRBJ2-5, with D perhaps TRBD1 or TRBD2 (6 bases each). The CDR3 runs to 18 residues. Germline V gene lookup returns CDR1 SGHVS and CDR2 FQNEAQ. Trimming shortened V by 5 bases and J by 5 bases, and 27 bases separated the two germline ends.

The chain is built from TRBV10-3 and TRBJ2-5; 11 bases line up with TRBD2. The germline V gene has CDR1 ENHRY and CDR2 SYGVKD. V was pared by 5 bases and J by 3 bases, with 2 bases of the junction left unmatched. The CDR3 spans 14 residues. CDR3 DNA: TGTGCCATCAGTCCGGGACTAGCGGAAGAGACCCAGTACTTC. Its protein is CAISPGLAEETQYF.

This chain joins TRBV7-2 and TRBJ1-2; 7 bases agree with TRBD1. The CDR3 sequence is 15 residues long. CDR1 SGHTA and CDR2 FQGNSA come from the germline V gene. Trimming at V came to 6 bases and at J to 4 bases, leaving 11 bases not matched to a gene. The CDR3 nucleotides are TGTGCCAGCAGGTCCAGGGGGGGGGCTGGCTATGGCTACACCTTC. Encoded protein: CASRSRGGAGYGYTF. Complete variable domain (other parts from reference TRBV7-2 and TRBJ1-2): GAGVSQSPSNKVTEKGKDVELRCDPISGHTALYWYRQSLGQGLEFLIYFQGNSAPDKSGLPSDRFSAERTGGSVSTLTIQRTQQEDSAVYLCASRSRGGAGYGYTFGSGTRLTVV.

This chain connects TRBV5-1 to TRBJ2-1, with 10 bases matching TRBD2. The CDR3 totals 15 residues. Germline lookup yields CDR1 SGHRS and CDR2 YFSETQ. V lost 2 bases to trimming and J lost 3 bases; unmatched junction nucleotides: 2. CDR3 sequence reads: CASSLLAGIYNEQFF. Here the CDR3 DNA reads TGCGCCAGCAGCTTACTAGCGGGGATCTACAATGAGCAGTTCTTC.

Note on this clone: Other DNA sequences in the same sample also yield this CDR3. The chain combines TRBV6-5 with TRBJ1-1; D is undetermined. Looked up from germline, CDR1 is MNHEY and CDR2 is SVGAGI. The CDR3 consists of 13 residues. V dropped 0 bases and J dropped 1 base, with 3 bases sitting between them. The chain's CDR3 is CASSYSRNTEAFF. CDR3 coding DNA: TGTGCCAGCAGTTACTCGCGGAACACTGAAGCTTTCTTT.

The rearrangement uses TRBV6-5 and TRBJ1-2, with D tentatively TRBD1 (5 bases). The germline V gene encodes CDR1 MNHEY and CDR2 SVGAGI. The CDR3 spans 13 residues. With 6 bases removed from V and 4 bases from J, the gap between germline ends came to 12 bases. CDR3 sequence (DNA): TGTGCCAGCAGCAGTACAGGAACCTATGGCTACACCTTC. It yields the protein CASSSTGTYGYTF.

The chain combines TRBV9 with TRBJ1-1; a possible D gene is TRBD1 (6 bases). The ends were cut back, 4 bases at V and 4 bases at J, with 20 bases in the middle. CDR1 and CDR2 from the germline V gene are SGDLS and YYNGEE. CDR3 length: 16 amino acids. The CDR3 DNA sequence: TGTGCCAGCAGCTTATACCCCGGTATAGGGGGCACTGAAGCTTTCTTT. This gives the protein CASSLYPGIGGTEAFF.

The chain combines TRBV7-2 with TRBJ2-3; D might be TRBD1 (5 bases). V lost 0 bases, J lost 9 bases, and 13 bases lay in between. The CDR3 spans 14 residues. Germline V gives CDR1 SGHTA, CDR2 FQGNSA. CDR3 residues: CASSLALQGATQYF. CDR3 nucleotides: TGTGCCAGCAGCTTAGCGCTTCAAGGGGCCACGCAGTATTTT.

The chain couples TRBV7-9 to TRBJ1-1; D call uncertain. From germline, CDR1 is SEHNR and CDR2 FQNEAQ (reference sequence). V dropped 1 base and J dropped 4 bases, with 10 bases sitting between them. The CDR3 totals 14 residues. CDR3 bases: TGTGCCAGCAGCTTAGTGGCCGTTGTCACTGAAGCTTTCTTT. It encodes CASSLVAVVTEAFF. Filled out from reference TRBV7-9 and TRBJ1-1, the complete variable domain reads DTGVSQNPRHKITKRGQNVTFRCDPISEHNRLYWYRQTLGQGPEFLTYFQNEAQLEKSRLLSDRFSAERPKGSFSTLEIQRTEQGDSAMYLCASSLVAVVTEAFFGQGTRLTVV.

This chain uses TRBV4-1 with TRBJ1-4, with TRBD1 matching over 9 bases. This CDR3 has 15 residues. The germline V gene encodes CDR1 MGHRA and CDR2 YSYEKL. V was clipped by 3 bases and J by 8 bases; unmatched bases: 7. The CDR3 region is CASSQAGTGNEKLFF. CDR3 in DNA: TGCGCCAGCAGCCAGGCCGGGACAGGGAACGAAAAACTGTTTTTT.

The gene calls are TRBV11-2 and TRBJ1-1; a weak D match, TRBD1 (5 bases). Germline-derived CDR1 and CDR2 are SGHAT and FQNNGV. This CDR3 comprises 14 residues. Deletions cut 0 bases from V and 3 bases from J, with 8 bases between. CDR3 bases: TGTGCCAGCAGCTTAGACGGGGGGGACACTGAAGCTTTCTTT. This gives the protein CASSLDGGDTEAFF. Based on the CDR3 plus reference TRBV11-2 and TRBJ1-1, the full variable domain is EAGVAQSPRYKIIEKRQSVAFWCNPISGHATLYWYQQILGQGPKLLIQFQNNGVVDDSQLPKDRFSAERLKGVDSTLKIQPAKLEDSAVYLCASSLDGGDTEAFFGQGTRLTVV.

This rearrangement joins TRBV6-5 to TRBJ1-1, with 9 bases fitting TRBD1. Germline V CDR1 and CDR2: MNHEY, SVGAGI. The ends lost 7 bases at V and 4 bases at J; junction bases unmatched: 4. The CDR3 sequence is 13 residues long. CDR3 DNA sequence: TGTGCCAGCACCCCGACAGGGGGCACTGAAGCTTTCTTT. As protein: CASTPTGGTEAFF.

This rearrangement joins TRBV6-5 to TRBJ2-2, with TRBD2 matching 11 bases. The CDR3 has 16 residues. The V and J ends lost 0 bases and 10 bases, in that order; junction bases with no gene match: 7. Germline CDR1 and CDR2: MNHEY and SVGAGI. This chain's CDR3 is CASSYSILAGGLELFF. CDR3 nucleotides: TGTGCCAGCAGTTACTCGATTCTAGCGGGGGGTCTGGAGCTGTTTTTT.

The gene calls are TRBV7-6 and TRBJ2-1; 11 bases are shared with TRBD1. Trimming removed 0 bases from V and 7 bases from J; junction bases left unmatched: 8. The CDR3 covers 17 residues. Germline values: CDR1 SGHVS, CDR2 FNYEAQ. The CDR3 nucleotides read TGTGCCAGCAGCTTAGCGGTAGGACAGGGGGCCTTTAATGAGCAGTTCTTC. Residues: CASSLAVGQGAFNEQFF.

The chain combines TRBV7-6 with TRBJ2-7, with D uncertain. From germline, CDR1 is SGHVS and CDR2 FNYEAQ. This CDR3 contains 14 residues. Trimming shortened V by 1 base and J by 0 bases, and 7 bases separated the two germline ends. CDR3 loop: CASSLVPGSYEQYF. The DNA of the CDR3 is TGTGCCAGCAGCTTAGTTCCAGGCTCCTACGAGCAGTACTTC.